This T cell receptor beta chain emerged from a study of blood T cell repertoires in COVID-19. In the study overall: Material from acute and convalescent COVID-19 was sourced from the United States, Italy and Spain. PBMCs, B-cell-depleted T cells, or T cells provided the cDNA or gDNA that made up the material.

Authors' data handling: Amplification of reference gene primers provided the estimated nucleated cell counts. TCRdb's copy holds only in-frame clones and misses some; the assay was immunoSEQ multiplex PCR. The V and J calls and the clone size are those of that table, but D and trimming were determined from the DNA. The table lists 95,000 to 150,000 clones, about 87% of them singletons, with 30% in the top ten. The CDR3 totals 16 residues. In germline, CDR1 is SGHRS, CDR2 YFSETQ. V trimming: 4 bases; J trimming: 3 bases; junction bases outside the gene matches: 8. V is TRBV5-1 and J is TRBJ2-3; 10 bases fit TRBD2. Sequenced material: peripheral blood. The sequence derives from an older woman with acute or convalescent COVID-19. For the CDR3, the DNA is TGCGCCAGCAGCCACCGAGCGGGGGGGCGGACAGATACGCAGTATTTT. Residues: CASSHRAGGRTDTQYF.